This entry describes one T cell receptor beta chain. These data originate in a study of cytomegalovirus exposure and HLA in healthy donors. Study-wide background: Both the 95 to 150 validation repertoires and the 666 first-cohort repertoires used the same platform, as reported by a later analysis.

Germline V gene sequence: CDR1 SNHLY, CDR2 FYNNEI. The CDR3 is 15 amino acids. Germline trimming cut 3 bases from V and 4 bases from J; bases unmatched to any gene: 7. The protocol was immunoSEQ multiplex PCR, while the TCRdb copy is restricted to in-frame clones and leaves out a portion. Of hundreds of thousands of clones listed, approximately 86% are singletons. Sequenced sample: PBMCs. The chain links TRBV2 to TRBJ1-1; 8 bases align to TRBD1. This clonotype originated in a young woman in good health and CMV-seropositive. DNA for the CDR3: TGTGCCAGCAGTGAGTCCAGGGGGCTATCCACTGAAGCTTTCTTT. Translation: CASSESRGLSTEAFF.